What follows is one T cell receptor (beta chain) and its context. Its antigen is undetermined. Sequencing was performed with immunoSEQ multiplex PCR; in TCRdb, only in-frame clones are kept and a portion is missing. The sample carries some 2 million clones, around 95% recorded once. Adult donors, all healthy and HIV-negative, had no recent acute infections or vaccinations. The data were taken from a study of shared clonotypes between healthy human individuals. The CDR3 consists of 16 residues. Germline CDR1 reads PRHDT; CDR2 reads FYEKMQ (reference sequence). V gave up 4 bases and J gave up 4 bases; unmatched junction bases: 10. Broader study findings: Richness estimates generally favored naive over memory subsets. Shared clonotypes: about 5% naive CD4, under 4% naive CD8, 2.3% memory CD4, 0.4% memory CD8. Measured sharing among donors was expected to vary with sequencing depth.

The sequence was collected from a young man in good health. Sequencing was performed on naive CD4+ T cells sorted from blood. Subset noted: CD45RA+ positively selected. The chain links TRBV13 to TRBJ2-3, with 8 bases aligning to TRBD2. CDR3 DNA: TGTGCCAGCAGCTCCTATTGGGGCGGGAGGTCAGATACGCAGTATTTT. This sequence encodes CASSSYWGGRSDTQYF.